The T cell receptor (beta chain) described here comes from a study of Ad26.COV2.S vaccination and SARS-CoV-2 variants. Whole-study context: Donor allocation was to the COV1001 Ad26.COV2.S trial arm.

Treatment specified: roughly 20 received Ad26.COV2.S at low or high dose, single or two shots; roughly five received placebo; per-sample allocation not given. Repertoires come from day 63 after the first vaccine or placebo injection. An Ad26 vector that expressed Wuhan-strain SARS-CoV-2 spike constituted the vaccine. TCRdb's copy holds only in-frame clones and misses some; the assay was immunoSEQ multiplex PCR. The table includes under 600,000 clones, 80% to 90% detected once. Germline V gene data show CDR1 as MNHEY and CDR2 as SVGAGI. V lost 4 bases and J lost 8, with 14 bases in between. CDR3 length: 13 amino acids. Study-level points and caveats: It was found that vaccine and placebo recipients had similar non-spike TCR breadth. Overall T cell responses may have been underestimated by the analyses of TCR breadth and depth.

Comment on this clone: Its target is not known.

This sequence originates from a person aged 18-60 years who received the Ad26.COV2.S COVID-19 vaccine or a placebo. The genes are TRBV6-5 and TRBJ1-2; possibly TRBD1 for D (5 bases). Sample: peripheral blood, taken in a trial of Ad26.COV2.S vaccine versus placebo. The CDR3 coding sequence is TGTGCCAGCAGTTGGGCTGGCGGGACCGGCTACACCTTC. Translation gives CASSWAGGTGYTF.